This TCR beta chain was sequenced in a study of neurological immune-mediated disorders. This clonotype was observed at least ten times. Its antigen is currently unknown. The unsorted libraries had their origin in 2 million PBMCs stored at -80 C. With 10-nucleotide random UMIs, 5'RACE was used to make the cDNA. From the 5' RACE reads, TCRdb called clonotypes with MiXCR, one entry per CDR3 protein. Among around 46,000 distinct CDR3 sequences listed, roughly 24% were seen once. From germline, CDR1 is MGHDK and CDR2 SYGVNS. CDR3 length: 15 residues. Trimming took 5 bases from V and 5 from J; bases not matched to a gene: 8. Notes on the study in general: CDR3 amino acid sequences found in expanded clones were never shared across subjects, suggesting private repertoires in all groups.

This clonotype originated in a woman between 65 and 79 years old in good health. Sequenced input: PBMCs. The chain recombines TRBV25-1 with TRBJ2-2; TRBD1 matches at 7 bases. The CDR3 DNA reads TGTGCCAGCAGTTATCCGAACAGGGGAACCGGGGAGCTGTTTTTT. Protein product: CASSYPNRGTGELFF. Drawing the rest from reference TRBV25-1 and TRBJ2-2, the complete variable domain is EADIYQTPRYLVIGTGKKITLECSQTMGHDKMYWYQQDPGMELHLIHYSYGVNSTEKGDLSSESTVSRIRTEHFPLTLESARPSHTSQYLCASSYPNRGTGELFFGEGSRLTVL.